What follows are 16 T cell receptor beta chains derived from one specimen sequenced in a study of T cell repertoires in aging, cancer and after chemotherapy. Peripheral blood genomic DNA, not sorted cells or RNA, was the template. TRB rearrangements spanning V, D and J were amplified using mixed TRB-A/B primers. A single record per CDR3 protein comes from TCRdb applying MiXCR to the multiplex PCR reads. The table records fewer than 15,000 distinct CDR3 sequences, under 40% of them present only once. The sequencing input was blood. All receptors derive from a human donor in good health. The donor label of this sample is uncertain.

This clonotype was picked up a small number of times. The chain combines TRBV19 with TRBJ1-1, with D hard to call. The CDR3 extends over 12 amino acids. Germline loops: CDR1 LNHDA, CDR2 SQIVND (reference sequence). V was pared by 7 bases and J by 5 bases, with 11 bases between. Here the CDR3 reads CASTKTGTEAFF. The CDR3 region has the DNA TGTGCCAGTACTAAGACTGGGACTGAAGCTTTCTTT.

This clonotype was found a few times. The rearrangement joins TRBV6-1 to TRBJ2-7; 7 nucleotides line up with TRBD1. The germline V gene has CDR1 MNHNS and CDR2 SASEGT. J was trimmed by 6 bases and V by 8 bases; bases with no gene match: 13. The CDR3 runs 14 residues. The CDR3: CASRLSTGEPEQYF. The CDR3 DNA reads TGTGCCAGCCGATTATCTACAGGGGAACCCGAGCAGTACTTC.

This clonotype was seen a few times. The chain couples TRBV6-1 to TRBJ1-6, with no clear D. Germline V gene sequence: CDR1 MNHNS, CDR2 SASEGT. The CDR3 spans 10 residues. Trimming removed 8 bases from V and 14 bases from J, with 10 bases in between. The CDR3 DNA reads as TGTGCCAGCCGTATGGTAGCCCTCCACTTT. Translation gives CASRMVALHF.

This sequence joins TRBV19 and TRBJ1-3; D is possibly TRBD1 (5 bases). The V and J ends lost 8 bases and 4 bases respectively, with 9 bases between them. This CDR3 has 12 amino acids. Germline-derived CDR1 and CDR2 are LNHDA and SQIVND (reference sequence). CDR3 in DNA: TGTGCCAGTCGAGCAGGGGGAAACACCATATATTTT. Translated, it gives CASRAGGNTIYF.

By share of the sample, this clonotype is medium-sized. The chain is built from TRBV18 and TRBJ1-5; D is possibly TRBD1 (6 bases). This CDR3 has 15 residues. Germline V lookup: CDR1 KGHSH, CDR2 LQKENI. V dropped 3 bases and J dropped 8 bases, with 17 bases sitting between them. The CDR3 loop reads CASSPLGGMAEPQHF. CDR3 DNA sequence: TGTGCCAGCTCACCCCTCGGGGGCATGGCTGAGCCCCAGCATTTT. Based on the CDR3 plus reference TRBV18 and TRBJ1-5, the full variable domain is NAGVMQNPRHLVRRRGQEARLRCSPMKGHSHVYWYRQLPEEGLKFMVYLQKENIIDESGMPKERFSAEFPKEGPSILRIQQVVRGDSAAYFCASSPLGGMAEPQHFGDGTRLSIL.

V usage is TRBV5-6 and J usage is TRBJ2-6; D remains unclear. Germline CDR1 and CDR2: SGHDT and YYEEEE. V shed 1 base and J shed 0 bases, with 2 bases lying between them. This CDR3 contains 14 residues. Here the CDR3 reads CASSLYSGANVLTF. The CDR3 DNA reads TGTGCCAGCAGCTTGTACTCTGGGGCCAACGTCCTGACTTTC.

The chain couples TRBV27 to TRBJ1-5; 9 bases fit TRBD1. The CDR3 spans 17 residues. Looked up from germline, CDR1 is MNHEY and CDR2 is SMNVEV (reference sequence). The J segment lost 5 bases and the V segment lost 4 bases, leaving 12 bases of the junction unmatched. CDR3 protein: CASSSGQGGRDDQPQHF. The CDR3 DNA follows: TGTGCCAGCAGTTCGGGACAGGGAGGGAGAGACGATCAGCCCCAGCATTTT.

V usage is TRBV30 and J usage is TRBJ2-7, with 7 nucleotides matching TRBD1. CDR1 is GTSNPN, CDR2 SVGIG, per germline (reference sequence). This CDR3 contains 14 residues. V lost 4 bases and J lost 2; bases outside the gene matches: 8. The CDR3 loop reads CAWKGGTRAYEQYF. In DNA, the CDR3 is TGTGCCTGGAAAGGGGGCACTCGCGCCTACGAGCAGTACTTC.

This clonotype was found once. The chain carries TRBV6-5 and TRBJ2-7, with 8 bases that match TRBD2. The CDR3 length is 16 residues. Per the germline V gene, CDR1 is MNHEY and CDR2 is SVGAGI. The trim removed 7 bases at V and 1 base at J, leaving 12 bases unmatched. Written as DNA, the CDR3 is TGTGCCAGCATCCAAAGGGCGGGAGGAGAATCCTACGAGCAGTACTTC. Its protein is CASIQRAGGESYEQYF.

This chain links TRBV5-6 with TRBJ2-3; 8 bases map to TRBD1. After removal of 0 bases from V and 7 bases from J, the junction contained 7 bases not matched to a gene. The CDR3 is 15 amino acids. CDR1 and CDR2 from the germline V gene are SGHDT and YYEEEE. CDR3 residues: CASSLAGQGKHTQYF. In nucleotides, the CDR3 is TGTGCCAGCAGCTTGGCCGGACAGGGAAAGCATACGCAGTATTTT.

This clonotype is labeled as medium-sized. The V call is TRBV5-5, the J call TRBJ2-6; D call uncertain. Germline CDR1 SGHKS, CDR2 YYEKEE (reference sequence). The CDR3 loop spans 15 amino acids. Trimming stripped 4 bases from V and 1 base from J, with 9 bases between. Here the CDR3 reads CASSKTLSGANVLTF. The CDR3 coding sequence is TGTGCCAGCAGCAAGACCCTTTCTGGGGCCAACGTCCTGACTTTC.

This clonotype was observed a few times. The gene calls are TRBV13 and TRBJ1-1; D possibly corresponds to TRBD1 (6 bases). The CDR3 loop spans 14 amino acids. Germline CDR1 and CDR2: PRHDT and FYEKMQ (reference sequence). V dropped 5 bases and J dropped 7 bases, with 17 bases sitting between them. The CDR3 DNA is TGTGCCAGCAGCCTCGGGACATTAGCCCGTGAAGCTTTCTTT. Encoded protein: CASSLGTLAREAFF.

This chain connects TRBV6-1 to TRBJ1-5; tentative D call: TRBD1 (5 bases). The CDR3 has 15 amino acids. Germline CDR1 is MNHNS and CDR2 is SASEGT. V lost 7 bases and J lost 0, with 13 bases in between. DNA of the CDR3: TGTGCCAGCAAGCCAGGGACTTATAGCAATCAGCCCCAGCATTTT. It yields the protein CASKPGTYSNQPQHF.

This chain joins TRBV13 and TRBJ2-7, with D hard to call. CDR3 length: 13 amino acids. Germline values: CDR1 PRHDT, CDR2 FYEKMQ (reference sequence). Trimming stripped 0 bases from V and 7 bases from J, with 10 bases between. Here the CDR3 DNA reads TGTGCCAGCAGCTTAGGAGGTGGGCGGGAGCAGTACTTC. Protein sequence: CASSLGGGREQYF.

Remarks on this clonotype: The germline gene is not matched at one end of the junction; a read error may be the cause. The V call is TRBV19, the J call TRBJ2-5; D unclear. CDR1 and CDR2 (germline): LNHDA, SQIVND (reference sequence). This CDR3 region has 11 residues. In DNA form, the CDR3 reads TGTGCCAGTAGTCTAGGTGGACCCCAGCACTTC. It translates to CASSLGGPQHF.

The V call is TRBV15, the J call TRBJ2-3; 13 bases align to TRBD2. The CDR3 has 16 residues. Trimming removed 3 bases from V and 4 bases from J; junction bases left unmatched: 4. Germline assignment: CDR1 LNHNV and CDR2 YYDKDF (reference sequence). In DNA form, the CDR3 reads TGTGCCACCAGCAGTGGACTAGCGGGAGCCTCAGATACGCAGTATTTT. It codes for CATSSGLAGASDTQYF.